The TCR beta chain described here comes from a study of patients and donors after allogeneic stem cell transplantation. Germline loops: CDR1 SEHNR, CDR2 FQNEAQ (reference sequence). The CDR3 runs 13 residues. Trimming left V 5 bases short and J 3 bases short, with 10 bases between. TCRdb re-analysed the RT-PCR reads in MiXCR, keeping a single row per CDR3 protein. The data show about 230,000 distinct CDR3 sequences, with approximately 14% seen just once and roughly 12% held by the top ten. The sequencing sample was made of blood, either unsorted or a sorted T cell fraction (not recorded which). This chain joins TRBV7-9 and TRBJ2-5; TRBD2 might be the D (5 bases). The TCR originated in a human donor who was either an allogeneic HSCT recipient or a stem cell or donor lymphocyte infusion donor (not recorded which). It is not recorded whose cells these are; they may come from a transplant donor. The CDR3, as DNA: TGTGCCAGCAGCCCCGACGGGAAAGAGACCCAGTACTTC. This codes for CASSPDGKETQYF.